This TCR beta chain was recovered during a study of blood T cells in healthy people across ages. The study, taken as a whole, reports: Getting older went along with TCR beta diversity per million T cells dropping roughly linearly. There were more naive CD4+ cells and higher diversity in long-lived donors than in aged donors.

The use of a sample-barcoded 5' primer and a J-beta primer mix characterized a second PCR of about 6 to 11 cycles. Unique molecular identifiers of 12 random nucleotides labeled each cDNA. TCRdb ran MiXCR on the 5' RACE reads and lists one entry per CDR3 protein. The sample holds roughly 700,000 distinct CDR3 sequences; roughly 30% are singletons and the top ten take 15%. A note on this clonotype: The antigen remains undetermined. With a much larger clone just one base away, this may be a read error.

The receptor's source is a woman older than 75 in good health. Sequenced sample: blood.

Here the CDR3 DNA reads TGCAGTGTTAGGAGGGACCTAAAATACGAGCAGTACTTC. Its protein is CSVRRDLKYEQYF. This chain joins TRBV20-1 and TRBJ2-7, with a possible D match to TRBD2 (6 bases). Trimming shortened V by 7 bases and J by 4 bases, and 17 bases separated the two germline ends. Germline values: CDR1 DFQATT, CDR2 SNEGSKA (reference sequence). The CDR3 has 13 residues.